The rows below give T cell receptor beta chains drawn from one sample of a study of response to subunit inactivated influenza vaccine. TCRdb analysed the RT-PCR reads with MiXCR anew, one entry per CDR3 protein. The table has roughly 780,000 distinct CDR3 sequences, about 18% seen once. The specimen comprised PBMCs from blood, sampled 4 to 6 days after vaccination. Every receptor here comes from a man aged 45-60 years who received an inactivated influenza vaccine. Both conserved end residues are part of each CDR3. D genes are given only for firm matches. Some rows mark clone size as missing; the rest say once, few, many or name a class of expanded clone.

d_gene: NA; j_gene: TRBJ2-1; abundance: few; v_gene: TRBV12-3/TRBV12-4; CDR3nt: TGTGCCAGCAGTTTCGGACTCTCCTACAATGAGCAGTTCTTC; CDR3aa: CASSFGLSYNEQFF
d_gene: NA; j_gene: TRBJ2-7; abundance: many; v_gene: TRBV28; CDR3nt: TGTGCCAGCAGTTTCTTAGGACGGGACTACGAGCAGTACTTC; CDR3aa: CASSFLGRDYEQYF
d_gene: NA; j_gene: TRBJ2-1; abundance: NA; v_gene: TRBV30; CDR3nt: TGTGCCTGGGATCCTAGGTTGGTCAATGAGCAGTTCTTC; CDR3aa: CAWDPRLVNEQFF
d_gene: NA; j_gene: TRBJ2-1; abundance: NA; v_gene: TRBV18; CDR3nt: TGTGCCAGCTCACCAGCCGGGACGGTGATTTCCAATGAGCACTTCTTC; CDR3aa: CASSPAGTVISNEHFF
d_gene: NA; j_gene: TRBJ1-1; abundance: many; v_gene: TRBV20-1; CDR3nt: TGCAGTGCTAGAGTAGGAGTGAACACTGAAGCTTTCTTT; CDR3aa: CSARVGVNTEAFF
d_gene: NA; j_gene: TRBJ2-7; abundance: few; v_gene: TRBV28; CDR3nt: TGTGCCAGCAGTTTAACAGCACCTCCCCACGAGCAGTACTTC; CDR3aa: CASSLTAPPHEQYF
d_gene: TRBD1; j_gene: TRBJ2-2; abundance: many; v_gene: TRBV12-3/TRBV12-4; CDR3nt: TGTGCCAGCATTAGGACAGGGACCGGGGAGCTGTTTTTT; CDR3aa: CASIRTGTGELFF
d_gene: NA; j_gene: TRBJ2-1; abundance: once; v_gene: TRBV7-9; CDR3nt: TGTGCCAGCAGCCCGGGACTTTCCAGTACTTTTCGGGAGCAGTTCTTC; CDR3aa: CASSPGLSSTFREQFF
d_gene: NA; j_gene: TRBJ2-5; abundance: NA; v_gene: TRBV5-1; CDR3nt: TGCGCCAGCAGCTTTCGGGGGACCCAAGAGACCCAGTACTTC; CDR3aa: CASSFRGTQETQYF
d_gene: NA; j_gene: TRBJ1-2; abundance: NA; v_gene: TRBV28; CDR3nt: TGTGCCAGCAGTACCCACAACGGTGGGGGCTACACCTTC; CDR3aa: CASSTHNGGGYTF
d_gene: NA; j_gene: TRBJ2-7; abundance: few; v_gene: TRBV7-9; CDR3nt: TGTGCCAGCAGCCTACTCGACTATTACTACGAGCAGTACTTC; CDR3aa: CASSLLDYYYEQYF
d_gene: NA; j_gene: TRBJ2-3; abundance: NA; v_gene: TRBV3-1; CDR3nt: TGTGCCAGCAGCCTCCGGGATTCAGATACGCAGTATTTT; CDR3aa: CASSLRDSDTQYF
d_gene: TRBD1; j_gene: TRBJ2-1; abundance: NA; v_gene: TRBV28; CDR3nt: TGTGCCAGCAGTTTAGGGACAGGGGGCCAGAATGAGCAGTTCTTC; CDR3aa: CASSLGTGGQNEQFF
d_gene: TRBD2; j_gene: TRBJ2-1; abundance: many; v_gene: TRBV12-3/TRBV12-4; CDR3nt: TGTGCCAGCTTTGGGGGGGTCAATGAGCAGTTCTTC; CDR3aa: CASFGGVNEQFF
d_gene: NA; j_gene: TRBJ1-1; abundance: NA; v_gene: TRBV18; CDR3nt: TGTGCCAGCTCACCAGGATTCTTGTCAGGGCCGAACACTGAAGCTTTCTTT; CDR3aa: CASSPGFLSGPNTEAFF